Reported below is one T cell receptor beta chain. Its antigen is undetermined. This sample stems from a study of a mutant IDH1 vaccine in newly diagnosed glioma. About the study: Treated individuals were 62.5% male and approximately 38% female, averaging roughly 40 years of age. The study's findings and limits: Pseudoprogression seemingly bore no relation to changes in top peripheral T cell clonotypes.

Germline V gives CDR1 SGHTA, CDR2 FQGNSA. The CDR3 totals 16 residues. The V and J ends lost 5 bases and 0 bases respectively, with 14 bases between them. Profiled with immunoSEQ multiplex PCR; TCRdb holds only in-frame clones, not every one. The data show roughly 35,000 clones, approximately 91% seen once. Time point indicated: baseline, week 1 (first vaccination visit). This sample's treatment: pre-vaccination baseline after standard-of-care therapy. This TCR was recovered from a woman in her forties with glioma. The chain is built from TRBV7-2 and TRBJ1-3, with a possible D match to TRBD1 (6 bases). This specimen consisted of PBMCs, obtained from a glioma patient treated with radiotherapy, temozolomide or both. CDR3 in DNA: TGTGCCAGCAGCCCCGCAGGGGCACTCTCTGGAAACACCATATATTTT. Its protein product is CASSPAGALSGNTIYF.